This TCR beta chain emerged from a study of cytomegalovirus exposure and HLA in healthy donors. Regarding this clone: The antigen is undetermined.

The PCR used 60 Vbeta and 13 Jbeta primers. Here immunoSEQ multiplex PCR was the method, and the copy in TCRdb shows in-frame clones only, minus some. Seen here are some 140,000 clones, roughly four fifths observed once, and the top ten hold 2% to 2.5%. Whole-study findings and limits: The study flagged fewer than 200 TCR beta chains as cytomegalovirus-associated.

Germline assignment: CDR1 SGHVS and CDR2 FNYEAQ. The germline V and J ends were trimmed by 1 base and 3 bases, with 8 bases remaining between them. The CDR3 loop spans 14 amino acids. The clonotype comes from a man younger than 40 in good health and CMV-seronegative. V usage is TRBV7-6 and J usage is TRBJ2-3; D is perhaps TRBD2 (5 bases). Sequenced sample: PBMCs. This CDR3 is CASSLGGWTDTQYF. In DNA form, the CDR3 reads TGTGCCAGCAGCTTAGGAGGGTGGACAGATACGCAGTATTTT.